One and the same sample provided the 13 T cell receptor beta chains below, sequenced in a study of Graves' ophthalmopathy and Graves' hyperthyroidism. Researchers took RNA transcripts and amplified TCR beta CDR3 regions from them. HTBI primers were used in a first-round RT-PCR, which preceded a second-round multiplex PCR. Each CDR3 protein is one row after TCRdb ran MiXCR on the multiplex PCR reads. Seen here are around 590,000 distinct CDR3 sequences, 35% to 45% observed once, and the top ten hold 3.5% to 5%. Sequenced input: peripheral blood or thyroid tissue (not recorded which). The receptors come from an adult man with Graves' hyperthyroidism.

The gene calls are TRBV20-1 and TRBJ2-5; TRBD2 might be the D (6 bases). Trimming removed 5 bases from V and 9 bases from J, with 19 bases in between. Germline V gene lookup returns CDR1 DFQATT and CDR2 SNEGSKA (reference sequence). This CDR3 has 13 amino acids. CDR3 nucleotide sequence: TGCAGTGCTCTGAGGCCCCTCGGGGAGGCCCAGTACTTC. This translates into CSALRPLGEAQYF.

V usage is TRBV19 and J usage is TRBJ2-7, with 7 positions matching TRBD1. V lost 2 bases to trimming and J lost 0 bases; unmatched junction nucleotides: 10. Germline V gene lookup returns CDR1 LNHDA and CDR2 SQIVND (reference sequence). The CDR3 covers 17 residues. CDR3 loop: CASSIRAAGTVSYEQYF. The DNA for the CDR3 is TGTGCCAGTAGTATACGGGCCGCCGGGACAGTCTCCTACGAGCAGTACTTC.

This clonotype was seen a handful of times. The chain uses TRBV29-1 and TRBJ2-2; possible D gene TRBD2, 6 bases. Germline V gives CDR1 SQVTM, CDR2 ANQGSEA. This CDR3 comprises 14 residues. V shed 3 bases and J shed 2 bases, with 10 bases lying between them. This CDR3 reads CSVDRRENTGELFF. DNA of the CDR3: TGCAGCGTTGATAGGCGGGAAAACACCGGGGAGCTGTTTTTT.

This clonotype was recorded many times. In nucleotides, the CDR3 is TGTGCCATCGACAGGGGAATTTATGGCTACACCTTC. Its protein product is CAIDRGIYGYTF. The chain joins TRBV10-3 to TRBJ1-2, with 8 bases identical to TRBD1. The germline V gene has CDR1 ENHRY and CDR2 SYGVKD. This CDR3 comprises 12 residues. V shed 8 bases, J shed 5 bases, and the junction held 4 bases outside the gene matches.

This clonotype was seen a few times. The chain links TRBV19 to TRBJ1-2; 9 bases are a match to TRBD1. This CDR3 contains 14 residues. V dropped 9 bases and J dropped 4; count of bases not matched to a gene: 9. The germline V gene encodes CDR1 LNHDA and CDR2 SQIVND (reference sequence). CDR3 residues: CASRPGQGFYGYTF. CDR3 DNA: TGTGCCAGCAGGCCGGGACAGGGCTTCTATGGCTACACCTTC.

This clonotype was detected many times. The V and J genes are TRBV5-6 and TRBJ2-7; the match to TRBD2 covers 11 bases. The V and J ends lost 3 bases and 3 bases, in that order; junction bases with no gene match: 8. Per germline, CDR1 SGHDT and CDR2 YYEEEE. The CDR3 contains 16 residues. CDR3 bases: TGTGCCAGCAGCTCTACAGTGGGACTAGCGGACTACGAGCAGTACTTC. Its protein product is CASSSTVGLADYEQYF.

The chain is built from TRBV24-1 and TRBJ2-7; 8 bases fit TRBD1. The germline V gene encodes CDR1 KGHDR and CDR2 SFDVKD. The junction had 8 bases not matched to a gene; V was cut back by 4 bases and J by 7 bases. This CDR3 contains 14 residues. The CDR3 reads CATSERTGSGEQYF. CDR3 sequence (DNA): TGTGCCACCAGTGAGCGGACAGGGTCTGGGGAGCAGTACTTC.

The sample holds many counts of this clonotype. V usage is TRBV5-1 and J usage is TRBJ1-3; D gene ambiguous. CDR3 length: 13 amino acids. V was shortened by 5 bases and J by 2 bases, with 8 bases between the two germline ends. The V gene's germline CDR1 is SGHRS and CDR2 YFSETQ. CDR3 region: CASRPLAGNTIYF. In nucleotides, the CDR3 is TGCGCCAGCAGACCACTTGCTGGAAACACCATATATTTT.

V usage is TRBV4-2 and J usage is TRBJ1-5; D possibly corresponds to TRBD1 (5 bases). Germline V gene lookup returns CDR1 LGHNA and CDR2 YNFKEQ. The CDR3 is 18 amino acids. V was cut by 4 bases and J by 4 bases, with 23 bases left in between. CDR3 bases: TGTGCCAGCAGCCCCGTGTCCTTTGGCAGGGTGGCGAATCAGCCCCAGCATTTT. Encoded protein: CASSPVSFGRVANQPQHF.

V and J are TRBV20-1 and TRBJ1-5; perhaps TRBD1 as D (6 bases). Germline V gives CDR1 DFQATT, CDR2 SNEGSKA (reference sequence). The length of the CDR3 is 15 residues. Trimming left V 6 bases short and J 5 bases short, with 20 bases between. CDR3 bases: TGCAGTGCGGGGGGGGAGACAGGAGGACATCAGCCCCAGCATTTT. Its translation: CSAGGETGGHQPQHF.

Ten or more counts support this clonotype. This CDR3 reads CASSPGQSNEKLFF. The CDR3 DNA is TGTGCCAGCAGCCCGGGACAAAGTAATGAAAAACTGTTTTTT. J is TRBJ1-4 and V is TRBV7-8; weak D call: TRBD1 (6 bases). CDR1 SGHVS and CDR2 FQNEAQ come from the germline V gene. Trimming pared 5 bases from V and 4 bases from J, leaving 11 bases between. The CDR3 length is 14 residues.

A note on this clonotype: A much more abundant neighbour one base away suggests this may be a read error. The chain joins TRBV14 to TRBJ1-2, with 9 bases that match TRBD1. This CDR3 is 14 amino acids long. Germline CDR1 and CDR2: SGHDN and FVKESK. The CDR3 nucleotides read TGTGCCAGCAGCCGGACAGGGGATAACTATGGCCACACCTTC. It specifies CASSRTGDNYGHTF. Filled out from reference TRBV14 and TRBJ1-2, the complete variable domain reads EAGVTQFPSHSVIEKGQTVTLRCDPISGHDNLYWYRRVMGKEIKFLLHFVKESKQDESGMPNNRFLAERTGGTYSTLKVQPAELEDSGVYFCASSRTGDNYGHTFGSGTRLTVV.

The chain recombines TRBV11-2 with TRBJ2-7; TRBD1 might be the D (5 bases). The CDR3 loop spans 12 amino acids. CDR1 and CDR2 from the germline V gene are SGHAT and FQNNGV. The V end was cut by 5 bases, the J end by 4 bases, with 9 bases between. CDR3 loop: CASSETEYEQYF. In nucleotides, the CDR3 is TGTGCCAGCAGCGAGACAGAATACGAGCAGTACTTC. Looking up the rest from reference TRBV11-2 and TRBJ2-7 gives the full variable domain: EAGVAQSPRYKIIEKRQSVAFWCNPISGHATLYWYQQILGQGPKLLIQFQNNGVVDDSQLPKDRFSAERLKGVDSTLKIQPAKLEDSAVYLCASSETEYEQYFGPGTRLTVT.